Reported below is one T cell receptor (beta chain). The antigen it recognizes is unknown. No base quality information exists; no much larger clone differs at one position. These data are taken from a study of CD8+ T cells in alopecia areata (dated by TCRdb to 2017 to 2018). Concerning the study at large: To study T cell clonal expansion in alopecia areata, the researchers applied high-throughput TCRbeta sequencing to both the C3H/HeJ mouse model and human patients. On the human side, TCRbeta sequencing was run on scalp tissue and on sorted CD4+ and CD8+ peripheral blood T cells from healthy controls and from alopecia areata patients with either patchy or totalis/universalis disease. Clonality in the scalp was compared among normal scalp (n=4), patchy alopecia areata scalp (n=8), and alopecia totalis/universalis scalp (n=8). RNA was obtained with the PAXgene miRNA kit for fixed scalp, the miRNeasy kit for PBMCs, and the RNeasy kit for mouse skin. immunoSEQ multiplex PCR using 35 Vbeta forward primers and 13 Jbeta reverse primers was used to amplify TCRbeta CDR3 regions.

From the cysteine through the phenylalanine, the CDR3 covers 16 amino acids. Left in the record is the CDR3 DNA by itself, 48 bases read in frame from the first base. Germline trimming: 4 bases from V, 2 bases from J; junction bases outside gene matches: 5. CDR1 and CDR2, looked up from the germline V gene, are SGHRS and YFSETQ. PBMCs were separated by density centrifugation and stained for CD3, CD4 and CD8, after which CD4+ and CD8+ T cells were sorted on a FACSAria. Scalp biopsies and blood samples were obtained from unaffected controls. Study-level results and caveats: Shared TCR sequences between patients were less evident than in mice, which may be partly attributable to HLA diversity in the patient population. Unlike mouse skin, where gammadelta T cells dominate, normal human skin contains resident alphabeta T cells that get sequenced too, which complicates analysis of the scalp TCR repertoire. Compared with normal scalp, lesional scalp, particularly in alopecia totalis/universalis, had higher clonality and more expanded CD8+ clones, which suggests antigenic drive.

Library preparation was by the immunoSEQ multiplex PCR assay. To provide template for TCR sequencing, every sample had RNA extracted and reverse transcribed into cDNA. SuperScript III was used to make first-strand cDNA, primed with a 2:1 mix of oligo-dT and random hexamers. Amplification bias was assessed with a synthetic immune receptor repertoire, and residual bias was removed computationally. Turning to the authors' computational methods: Raw reads were preprocessed to remove errors, and CDR3 was defined according to IMGT conventions as the region from the conserved cysteine to phenylalanine. Clonality was computed by normalizing Shannon entropy by log2 of the number of productive unique TCRs and subtracting the result from 1. Whether scalp clones were CD4 or CD8 was inferred by matching scalp TCRbeta sequences against CD4 and CD8 repertoires sorted from blood. In TCRdb, the immuneACCESS table is reduced to in-frame sequences with V and J assigned. These tables do not hold every clone; where another copy was compared, an unresolved V gene accounts for under half, and the others remain unexplained. The DNA gave D and trimming, while V, J and clone size come from that table. This sample has roughly 100,000 clones in its table, and roughly 53% of those were observed once. Roughly 9% of the sample goes to the ten largest clones.

The chain is encoded by TRBV5-1 joined to TRBJ2-7; the junction holds 14 bases that match TRBD2. Specimen: CD4+ T cells sorted from blood. The clonotype was recovered from a human donor in good health. This receptor carries the CDR3 CASSPRLAGGPYEQYF. The sequenced DNA is TGCGCCAGCAGCCCGAGACTAGCGGGGGGGCCCTACGAGCAGTACTTC.